These 18 T cell receptor beta chains came from one sample sequenced in a study of CD8 T cells in ankylosing spondylitis. MiXCR, run by TCRdb on the 5' RACE reads, gives a single entry per CDR3 protein. The table shows under 250,000 distinct CDR3 sequences, with approximately 7.6% occurring only once. Material: blood, either unsorted or a sorted T cell fraction (not recorded which). These receptors were obtained from a female donor with ankylosing spondylitis or in good health (not recorded which).

The V gene is TRBV5-4, the J gene TRBJ2-2; 7 bases align to TRBD2. CDR1 and CDR2 (germline): SGHNT, YYREEE (reference sequence). The CDR3 is 15 amino acids. Unmatched junction bases numbered 7, after V lost 4 bases and J lost 4 bases. In DNA, the CDR3 is TGTGCCAGCAGCCGCGGGGGAGAGGGCACCGGGGAGCTGTTTTTT. Translated: CASSRGGEGTGELFF.

The sample holds many counts of this clonotype. V gene TRBV11-2 combines with J gene TRBJ2-5; D not resolved. V shed 8 bases and J shed 5 bases, with 12 bases lying between them. This CDR3 is built from 12 residues. The V gene's germline CDR1 is SGHAT and CDR2 FQNNGV. CDR3 DNA sequence: TGTGCCAGCGGCGCGACGGTGGAGACCCAGTACTTC. Residues: CASGATVETQYF.

In this sample, this clonotype turned up many times. The genes are TRBV5-1 and TRBJ1-4, with 7 bases that match TRBD1. Looked up from germline, CDR1 is SGHRS and CDR2 is YFSETQ. J was trimmed by 6 bases and V by 2 bases; bases with no gene match: 1. There are 13 residues in the CDR3. CDR3: CASSFQGDEKLFF. In DNA, the CDR3 is TGCGCCAGCAGCTTCCAGGGGGATGAAAAACTGTTTTTT.

Concerning this clonotype: A much larger clone lies one base from this, so it may be a read error. The V and J genes are TRBV28 and TRBJ2-1; TRBD2 matches 8 bases. J was trimmed by 6 bases and V by 3 bases; bases with no gene match: 19. The CDR3 is 19 amino acids. Germline V lookup: CDR1 MDHEN, CDR2 SYDVKM. In DNA, the CDR3 is TGTGCCAGCAGTTTCCTGATACCAATTGTTAGCGGGACTGTCAATGAGCAGTTCTTC. Translating gives CASSFLIPIVSGTVNEQFF.

This clonotype was seen many times. The chain combines TRBV5-1 with TRBJ2-1; 7 bases map to TRBD1. Unmatched junction bases numbered 8, after V lost 3 bases and J lost 5 bases. From germline, CDR1 is SGHRS and CDR2 YFSETQ. CDR3 size: 15 residues. The CDR3 DNA follows: TGCGCCAGCAGCTCGTTCGGGGACAGCAACAATGAGCAGTTCTTC. This translates into CASSSFGDSNNEQFF.

This clonotype was picked up many times. V and J are TRBV4-3 and TRBJ2-1; a weak D match, TRBD2 (6 bases). Trimming removed 0 bases at V and 8 bases at J, with 14 bases between. Germline V gives CDR1 LGHNA, CDR2 YSLEER. This CDR3 spans 15 amino acids. The DNA for the CDR3 is TGCGCCAGCAGCCAAGAGGGGGGAAATAGCTATGAGCAGTTCTTC. This codes for CASSQEGGNSYEQFF.

In this sample, this clonotype turned up many times. V gene TRBV5-6 combines with J gene TRBJ2-7; 8 nucleotides align to TRBD1. Germline V CDR1 and CDR2: SGHDT, YYEEEE. The CDR3 spans 14 residues. Trimming at V came to 2 bases and at J to 3 bases, leaving 4 bases not matched to a gene. DNA of the CDR3: TGTGCCAGCAGCTTCGGACAGGGACTCTACGAGCAGTACTTC. It translates to CASSFGQGLYEQYF.

A remark on this clonotype: A much more abundant neighbour one base away suggests this may be a read error. The chain uses TRBV20-1 and TRBJ2-7; D is unclear. V lost 3 bases to trimming and J lost 7 bases, with 13 bases between them. This CDR3 comprises 12 residues. From germline, CDR1 is DFQATT and CDR2 SNEGSKA (reference sequence). The CDR3 bases are TGCAGTGCTAGTGGTGCCAGGTTGGAGCAGTACTTC. Amino acid sequence: CSASGARLEQYF.

The table lists this clonotype with many counts. The CDR3 coding sequence is TGTGCCATCAGTGGGGGGACTAGCGGGAAAGGAGATTACAATGAGCAGTTCTTC. This gives the protein CAISGGTSGKGDYNEQFF. The gene calls are TRBV10-3 and TRBJ2-1; 13 nucleotides align to TRBD2. Germline values: CDR1 ENHRY, CDR2 SYGVKD. The V gene end was trimmed by 4 bases and the J gene end by 4 bases; junction bases not matched to a gene: 10. There are 18 residues in the CDR3.

This clonotype has a count of ten or more. CDR3 in amino acids: CASSSRQVNTEAFF. The DNA of the CDR3 is TGTGCCAGCAGTTCGCGACAGGTGAACACTGAAGCTTTCTTT. The rearrangement joins TRBV28 to TRBJ1-1; weak D call: TRBD1 (6 bases). Germline values: CDR1 MDHEN, CDR2 SYDVKM. CDR3 length: 14 residues. V shed 4 bases and J shed 0 bases, with 9 bases lying between them.

This clonotype appeared many times. The V and J genes are TRBV5-1 and TRBJ2-1; possibly TRBD1 or TRBD2 for D (5 bases each). V lost 0 bases and J lost 2, with 9 bases in between. Germline V gene data show CDR1 as SGHRS and CDR2 as YFSETQ. The CDR3 is 15 residues long. The CDR3 DNA reads TGCGCCAGCAGCTTGGGATTGGGACCCTACAATGAGCAGTTCTTC. Its translation is CASSLGLGPYNEQFF.

This clonotype occurred many times. This chain connects TRBV4-2 to TRBJ1-1, with TRBD1 matching 10 bases. The CDR3 spans 16 residues. V trimming: 4 bases; J trimming: 5 bases; junction bases outside the gene matches: 10. Germline V gene sequence: CDR1 LGHNA, CDR2 YNFKEQ. CDR3 sequence reads: CASSRGTGVKETEAFF. The DNA of the CDR3 is TGTGCCAGCAGCCGGGGGACAGGGGTTAAGGAGACTGAAGCTTTCTTT.

This clonotype was counted ten times or more. The CDR3 sequence: CASSASTGGYGYTF. In DNA, the CDR3 is TGTGCCAGCAGCGCCTCGACAGGGGGCTATGGCTACACCTTC. The genes are TRBV7-6 and TRBJ1-2, with TRBD1 matching over 9 bases. This CDR3 region has 14 residues. Per germline, CDR1 SGHVS and CDR2 FNYEAQ. Trimming at V came to 5 bases and at J to 4 bases, leaving 5 bases not matched to a gene.

This clonotype turned up a few times. The CDR3 sequence is CSARGGGGAYNEQFF. As DNA, the CDR3 is TGCAGTGCTAGGGGAGGCGGAGGCGCCTACAATGAGCAGTTCTTC. The genes are TRBV20-1 and TRBJ2-1, with a tentative D call TRBD2 (6 bases). The CDR3 spans 15 residues. CDR1 and CDR2 (germline): DFQATT, SNEGSKA (reference sequence). With 3 bases removed from V and 2 bases from J, the gap between germline ends came to 14 bases.

Ten or more counts support this clonotype. The gene calls are TRBV6-1 and TRBJ2-1; D is perhaps TRBD1 (5 bases). The V and J ends lost 8 bases and 0 bases respectively, with 17 bases between them. Germline CDR1 reads MNHNS; CDR2 reads SASEGT. The CDR3 spans 16 residues. CDR3 loop: CASRPLQGDSYNEQFF. The CDR3 DNA is TGTGCCAGCCGTCCTCTTCAGGGCGACTCCTACAATGAGCAGTTCTTC.

This clonotype was observed many times. The chain links TRBV27 to TRBJ2-3; D unclear. The CDR3 consists of 13 residues. V lost 3 bases and J 6 bases, leaving 10 bases between the germline ends. Germline CDR1 and CDR2: MNHEY and SMNVEV (reference sequence). CDR3 loop: CASSFHSADTQYF. CDR3 nucleotide sequence: TGTGCCAGCAGTTTTCACTCGGCGGATACGCAGTATTTT.

This clonotype was found many times. The V gene is TRBV5-5, the J gene TRBJ1-3, with a tentative D call TRBD1 (6 bases). V was pared by 1 base and J by 3 bases, with 11 bases between. The CDR3 is made up of 15 amino acids. CDR1 is SGHKS, CDR2 YYEKEE, per germline (reference sequence). In nucleotides, the CDR3 is TGTGCCAGCAGCTTGCAGGGGTACGGTGGAAACACCATATATTTT. Protein sequence: CASSLQGYGGNTIYF. The full variable domain, in which reference TRBV5-5 and TRBJ1-3 provide the parts outside the CDR3, is DAGVTQSPTHLIKTRGQQVTLRCSPISGHKSVSWYQQVLGQGPQFIFQYYEKEERGRGNFPDRFSARQFPNYSSELNVNALLLGDSALYLCASSLQGYGGNTIYFGEGSWLTVV.

This clonotype was observed many times. The V and J genes are TRBV20-1 and TRBJ1-1; tentatively, D is TRBD1 (5 bases). The V and J ends lost 1 base and 5 bases respectively, with 14 bases between them. CDR1 and CDR2 from the germline V gene are DFQATT and SNEGSKA (reference sequence). This CDR3 has 14 residues. Here the CDR3 DNA reads TGCAGTGCTAGAGGCGGGGGGATTCAGACTGAAGCTTTCTTT. It is translated as CSARGGGIQTEAFF.